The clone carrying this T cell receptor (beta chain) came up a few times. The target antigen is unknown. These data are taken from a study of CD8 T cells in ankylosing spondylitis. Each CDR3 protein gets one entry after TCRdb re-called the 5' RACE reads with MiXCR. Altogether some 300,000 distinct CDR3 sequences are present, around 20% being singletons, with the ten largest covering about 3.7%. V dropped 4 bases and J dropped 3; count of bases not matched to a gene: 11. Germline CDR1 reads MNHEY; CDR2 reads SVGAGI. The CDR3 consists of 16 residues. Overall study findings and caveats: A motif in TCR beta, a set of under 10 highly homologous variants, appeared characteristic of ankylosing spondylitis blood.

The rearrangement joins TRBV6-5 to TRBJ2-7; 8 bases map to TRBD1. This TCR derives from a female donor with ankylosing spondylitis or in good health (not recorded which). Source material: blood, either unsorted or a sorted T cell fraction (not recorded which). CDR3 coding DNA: TGTGCCAGCAGTTCGCAGGGGGCCGCTTCCTTCTACGAGCAGTACTTC. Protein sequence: CASSSQGAASFYEQYF.